A selection of T cell receptor beta chains follows, all from one sample in a study of cytotoxic CD8 clonotypes in ibrutinib-treated CLL. Clones were read by immunoSEQ multiplex PCR, and TCRdb kept only the in-frame ones, dropping some. Here the sample spans 250,000 or so clones, under 75% being singletons. The sample consisted of PBMCs, taken after 24 months of ibrutinib treatment. The receptors derive from a human donor with chronic lymphocytic leukemia. Both conserved end residues are part of each CDR3. Fields, in order: V gene, J gene, clone size, D gene, CDR3 DNA, CDR3 protein. D genes are given only for firm matches. Clone size is stated in some rows and not others, as once, few, many or a class when expanded.

TRBV19	TRBJ1-5	many	NA	TGTGCCACCGGAGGCAGGGCGGGAAATCAGCCCCAGCATTTT	CATGGRAGNQPQHF
TRBV5-1	TRBJ2-7	NA	NA	TGCGCCAGCAGCTTGGTTACTGGTATTTCCTACGAGCAGTACTTC	CASSLVTGISYEQYF
TRBV18	TRBJ2-3	NA	NA	TGTGCCAGCTCACCACCGGGAGATGGGACAGATACGCAGTATTTT	CASSPPGDGTDTQYF
TRBV30	TRBJ1-1	few	TRBD1	TGTGCCTATACAGGGGGCACTGAAGCTTTCTTT	CAYTGGTEAFF
TRBV28	TRBJ1-2	few	NA	TGTGCCAGCAGTTTAGCAGGGAAGGACTATGGCTACACCTTC	CASSLAGKDYGYTF
TRBV9	TRBJ2-4	NA	TRBD2	TGTGCCAGCAGCCTAGGACTAGCGGGAATGGCCAAAAACATTCAGTACTTC	CASSLGLAGMAKNIQYF
TRBV5-1	TRBJ1-2	NA	NA	TGCGCCAGCAGCCCCGACTTTGAGGGGCTGAGTGGCTACACCTTC	CASSPDFEGLSGYTF
TRBV9	TRBJ1-1	NA	NA	TGTGCCAGCAGCGTAGCGGCGGATTTGGGGAACACTGAAGCTTTCTTT	CASSVAADLGNTEAFF
TRBV27	TRBJ2-7	few	NA	TGTGCCAGCAGTCCCGCCCCCCGGGGCTCCTACGAGCAGTACTTC	CASSPAPRGSYEQYF
TRBV10-1	TRBJ2-7	NA	TRBD1	TGCGCCAGCAGTGAGTCTCAGGGGGCCTACGAGCAGTACTTC	CASSESQGAYEQYF
TRBV5-1	TRBJ1-4	NA	NA	TGCGCCAGCAGCATTCGACTCGATGAAAAACTGTTTTTT	CASSIRLDEKLFF
TRBV6-5	TRBJ1-1	NA	NA	TGTGCCAGCAGGGGACTAGTCCTTGGCACTGAAGCTTTCTTT	CASRGLVLGTEAFF
TRBV7-9	TRBJ2-5	few	NA	TGTGCCAGCAGCTTAGGTAGAGAGACCCAGTACTTC	CASSLGRETQYF
TRBV15	TRBJ1-5	NA	NA	TGTGCCACCAGCAGTGGGTCCTTTCGTAGCAATCAGCCCCAGCATTTT	CATSSGSFRSNQPQHF
TRBV5-4	TRBJ2-1	few	NA	TGTGCCAGCAGCGACCCTTTGATGAGCTCCTACAATGAGCAGTTCTTC	CASSDPLMSSYNEQFF
TRBV5-1	TRBJ2-2	few	NA	TGCGCCAGCAGCTTGGGTTACGTCCCGGACACCGGGGAGCTGTTTTTT	CASSLGYVPDTGELFF
TRBV7-3	TRBJ2-3	NA	TRBD2	TGTGCCAGCAGCTTAGCTAGCGGGAGTCCGGTGGATACGCAGTATTTT	CASSLASGSPVDTQYF
TRBV6-1	TRBJ1-5	NA	TRBD1	TGTGCCAGCAGCGAACCACTACAGGGGGTAGGACAGCCCCAGCATTTT	CASSEPLQGVGQPQHF
TRBV5-6	TRBJ1-4	NA	NA	TGTGCCAGCAGCTTGGCCACGGCAGGGTTGGGGGAAAAACTGTTTTTT	CASSLATAGLGEKLFF
TRBV20-1	TRBJ1-4	few	NA	TGCAGTGCTAGAATGGAAGTGGAACTGTTTTTT	CSARMEVELFF
TRBV7-8	TRBJ2-1	NA	TRBD2	TGTGCCAGCAGCCATTTTCCTAGCGGTAGCTCCTACAATGAGCAGTTCTTC	CASSHFPSGSSYNEQFF
TRBV7-2	TRBJ2-2	NA	NA	TGTGCCAGCAGCTTCAAGGCACAGGCGAACACCGGGGAGCTGTTTTTT	CASSFKAQANTGELFF
TRBV7-3	TRBJ2-3	NA	NA	TGTGCCAGCAGCCCTAGCCCCGGGAGAGACGATACGCAGTATTTT	CASSPSPGRDDTQYF
TRBV10-2	TRBJ1-5	NA	NA	TGCGCCAGCAGTGACAGGAGCAATCAGCCCCAGCATTTT	CASSDRSNQPQHF
TRBV5-1	TRBJ2-1	NA	TRBD1	TGCGCCAGCTTTATCACAGGGGGCGTGGGCAATGAGCAGTTCTTC	CASFITGGVGNEQFF
TRBV28	TRBJ1-3	NA	TRBD1	TGTGCCAGCAGTTTGGATACAGGGGGCTTATCTGGAAACACCATATATTTT	CASSLDTGGLSGNTIYF
TRBV6-7	TRBJ2-7	NA	NA	TGTGCCAGCAGTTACCCCCATAGGACAGACCTCTACGAGCAGTACTTC	CASSYPHRTDLYEQYF
TRBV6-5	TRBJ2-7	NA	TRBD1	TGTGCCAGCAGTTCCCCGACAGGGACCCAAAGTGCGCAGTACTTC	CASSSPTGTQSAQYF
TRBV28	TRBJ2-5	NA	NA	TGTGCCAGCAGCCCCTTACGGCTGGGGGCGACCCAAGAGACCCAGTACTTC	CASSPLRLGATQETQYF
TRBV28	TRBJ2-5	NA	TRBD1	TGTGCCAGCAGTTTATATCCAGGGGGAGAGACCCAGTACTTC	CASSLYPGGETQYF
TRBV6-6	TRBJ1-2	NA	NA	TGTGCCAGCAAGACGACGGCCTATGGCTACACCTTC	CASKTTAYGYTF
TRBV6-1	TRBJ2-3	NA	NA	TGTGCCAGCAGTGAAGCGCTTCAGCAGGGGGGGTTTAATACGCAGTATTTT	CASSEALQQGGFNTQYF
TRBV6-1	TRBJ2-3	NA	NA	TGTGCCAGCAGTATAGAGACGCCCACAGATACGCAGTATTTT	CASSIETPTDTQYF
TRBV5-1	TRBJ1-3	NA	NA	TGCGCCAGCAGCTTGGAGGCAGGGGGAAACACCATATATTTT	CASSLEAGGNTIYF
TRBV11-3	TRBJ2-1	NA	NA	TGTGCCAGCAGCTTACAGGGGCGGGAGCAGTTCTTC	CASSLQGREQFF
TRBV18	TRBJ2-7	NA	NA	TGTGCCAGCTCGCCCAATCAAGGAACTAAAAACTACGAGCAGTACTTC	CASSPNQGTKNYEQYF
TRBV18	TRBJ2-7	NA	NA	TGTGCCAGCTCACCACTGGCACACGAGCAGTACTTC	CASSPLAHEQYF
TRBV15	TRBJ2-7	NA	NA	TGTGCCACCAGCAACAGACTGAATACGGCCTACGAGCAGTACTTC	CATSNRLNTAYEQYF
TRBV29-1	TRBJ2-7	few	NA	TGCAGCGGGGGGGACTCCTACGAGCAGTACTTC	CSGGDSYEQYF
TRBV7-8	TRBJ2-2	NA	NA	TGTGCCAGCAGCTTATTTTCTGGCGACTATTACACCGGGGAGCTGTTTTTT	CASSLFSGDYYTGELFF
TRBV7-9	TRBJ2-2	NA	TRBD2	TGTGCCAGCAGCTTTCTAGCGGAGAACACCGGGGAGCTGTTTTTT	CASSFLAENTGELFF
TRBV28	TRBJ2-1	NA	NA	TGTGCCAGCAGTTTAGCGTCCTACAATGAGCAGTTCTTC	CASSLASYNEQFF
TRBV27	TRBJ2-1	few	TRBD2	TGTGCCAGCAGAAGACTAGCGGGGGCCTATCGGCAGTTCTTC	CASRRLAGAYRQFF
TRBV4-2	TRBJ2-1	NA	NA	TGTGCCAGCAGCCAAGATTTCTCCCTCCCGGGGCAGTTCTTC	CASSQDFSLPGQFF
TRBV13	TRBJ2-2	NA	TRBD2	TGTGCCAGCAGCTTAAACCCCCGAGCGGGAGGGCCAACCGGGGAGCTGTTTTTT	CASSLNPRAGGPTGELFF
TRBV6-5	TRBJ2-7	NA	NA	TGTGCCAGCAGCTGGACCGTGGCCTACGAGCAGTACTTC	CASSWTVAYEQYF
TRBV9	TRBJ2-1	NA	NA	TGTGCCAGCAGCGTAGGCTTCAATGAGCAGTTCTTC	CASSVGFNEQFF
TRBV5-6	TRBJ2-7	NA	NA	TGTGCCAGCAGCCCAGGGGTTTGGGACTACGAGCAGTACTTC	CASSPGVWDYEQYF
TRBV7-3	TRBJ2-1	NA	TRBD1	TGTGCCAGCAGCGAGGGGGCGAACCTGAACGAGCAGTTCTTC	CASSEGANLNEQFF
TRBV19	TRBJ2-5	NA	NA	TGTGCCAGTAGTACCCGGGACCGGGGGGCTCAAGAGACCCAGTACTTC	CASSTRDRGAQETQYF
TRBV27	TRBJ2-6	NA	NA	TGTGCCAGCAGCACTTGGGGCTCTGGGGCCAACGTCCTGACTTTC	CASSTWGSGANVLTF
TRBV28	TRBJ1-2	NA	NA	TGTGCCAGCAAGGGGACCCGCTATGGCTACACCTTC	CASKGTRYGYTF
TRBV6-5	TRBJ2-1	once	NA	TGTGCCAGCAGTCTTCAGGCACAGCAGTTCTTC	CASSLQAQQFF
TRBV6-6	TRBJ1-4	NA	NA	TGTGCCAGCAGTACTGCGAGGGCTTCTGTTAATGAAAAACTGTTTTTT	CASSTARASVNEKLFF
TRBV5-1	TRBJ2-7	once	NA	TGCGCCAGCAGCTTTGACGGTCCCCAGGTCTACGAGCAGTACTTC	CASSFDGPQVYEQYF
TRBV30	TRBJ1-1	few	TRBD1	TGTGCCTGGATGACAGGGTATAAGGTTGAAGCTTTCTTT	CAWMTGYKVEAFF
TRBV29-1	TRBJ2-2	NA	TRBD1	TGCAGCGCATACAGGGGAGACACCGGGGAGCTGTTTTTT	CSAYRGDTGELFF
TRBV5-1	TRBJ2-7	NA	NA	TGCGCCAGCAGCTCAGGGGGAGGGCCTGGTTACGAGCAGTACTTC	CASSSGGGPGYEQYF
TRBV28	TRBJ2-2	few	NA	TGTGCCAGCAACCCCATCGGGTCTCAGAACACCGGGGAGCTGTTTTTT	CASNPIGSQNTGELFF
TRBV28	TRBJ1-2	NA	NA	TGTGCCAGCAGTTTAGCGGCAGGATATGGCTACACCTTC	CASSLAAGYGYTF